The 27 T cell receptor beta chains listed next were all sequenced from one sample in a study of blood T cell repertoires in COVID-19. Repertoires were generated with immunoSEQ multiplex PCR, while TCRdb's copy carries only in-frame clones and drops some. The sample carries around 300,000 clones, approximately 83% recorded once. The sample taken for sequencing was peripheral blood. Source of these receptors: a woman aged 25 to 39 who had recovered from COVID-19.

The CDR3 DNA sequence: TGTGCCAGCAGCTTAGTGGGCGGGAGGAATTCCTACGAGCAGTACTTC. Translating gives CASSLVGGRNSYEQYF. The chain carries TRBV11-2 and TRBJ2-7; 8 positions agree with TRBD2. The CDR3 consists of 16 residues. J lost 1 base, V lost 1 base, and 6 bases had no gene match. Germline V gene lookup returns CDR1 SGHAT and CDR2 FQNNGV.

This clone has more than one count but fewer than ten. The rearrangement joins TRBV18 to TRBJ1-6, with TRBD1 matching over 9 bases. Germline CDR1 reads KGHSH; CDR2 reads LQKENI. V lost 3 bases and J lost 10; bases outside the gene matches: 7. The CDR3 is 15 residues long. CDR3 bases: TGTGCCAGCTCACCGGCCGGGACAGGGATCTCACCCCTCCACTTT. Translating gives CASSPAGTGISPLHF.

CDR3 in DNA: TGTGCCAGCAGCGTAGGGGGGACAGGGGACTACACCGGGGAGCTGTTTTTT. Its protein is CASSVGGTGDYTGELFF. The genes are TRBV9 and TRBJ2-2; 10 bases are a match to TRBD1. V lost 0 bases, J lost 3 bases, and 5 bases stayed unmatched. This CDR3 has 17 residues. Germline V gene data show CDR1 as SGDLS and CDR2 as YYNGEE.

Details on this clone: Mismatch with germline at one junction end may stem from a read error. Written as DNA, the CDR3 is TGTGCCAGTACCGGGACTAGCATAGATACGCAGTATTTT. Its protein is CASTGTSIDTQYF. The chain couples TRBV2 to TRBJ2-3; TRBD2 agrees at 9 bases. The germline CDR1 and CDR2 sequences are SNHLY and FYNNEI. The CDR3 contains 13 residues. Complete variable domain (other parts from reference TRBV2 and TRBJ2-3): EPEVTQTPSHQVTQMGQEVILRCVPISNHLYFYWYRQILGQKVEFLVSFYNNEISEKSEIFDDQFSVERPDGSNFTLKIRSTKLEDSAMYFCASTGTSIDTQYFGPGTRLTVL.

This chain links TRBV28 with TRBJ2-7; the D gene is possibly TRBD2 (5 bases). From germline, CDR1 is MDHEN and CDR2 SYDVKM. V was shortened by 3 bases and J by 6 bases, with 15 bases between the two germline ends. CDR3 size: 14 residues. CDR3 DNA: TGTGCCAGCAGTTTCGGGGTGGTTTCCGCCGAGCAGTACTTC. Translated, it gives CASSFGVVSAEQYF.

Only one count was recorded for this clone. The genes are TRBV2 and TRBJ1-2, with TRBD1 matching over 7 bases. Trimming took 11 bases from V and 2 from J; bases not matched to a gene: 8. The CDR3 runs 13 residues. Germline V gene sequence: CDR1 SNHLY, CDR2 FYNNEI. This CDR3 is CADLGQYNYGYTF. The CDR3, as DNA: TGTGCCGACCTGGGACAGTACAACTATGGCTACACCTTC.

V gene TRBV7-2 combines with J gene TRBJ2-7; D might be TRBD2 (6 bases). Trimming stripped 5 bases from V and 3 bases from J, with 14 bases between. The CDR3 consists of 14 residues. The germline CDR1 and CDR2 sequences are SGHTA and FQGNSA. CDR3 DNA sequence: TGTGCCAGCAGCCCCCGGCTAGCGAACTACGAGCAGTACTTC. It specifies CASSPRLANYEQYF. Looking up the rest from reference TRBV7-2 and TRBJ2-7 gives the full variable domain: GAGVSQSPSNKVTEKGKDVELRCDPISGHTALYWYRQSLGQGLEFLIYFQGNSAPDKSGLPSDRFSAERTGGSVSTLTIQRTQQEDSAVYLCASSPRLANYEQYFGPGTRLTVT.

V is TRBV5-5 and J is TRBJ1-2, with a weak D call TRBD1 (5 bases). The CDR3 has 11 amino acids. Trimming removed 9 bases at V and 9 bases at J, with 15 bases between. In germline, CDR1 is SGHKS, CDR2 YYEKEE (reference sequence). DNA of the CDR3: TGTGCCATTGGAGGGGCAGGCAGCTACACCTTC. The encoded protein is CAIGGAGSYTF.

The gene calls are TRBV18 and TRBJ2-4, with 9 positions matching TRBD1. CDR1 and CDR2 from the germline V gene are KGHSH and LQKENI. J gave up 6 bases and V 3 bases, and 3 bases lay outside the gene matches. This CDR3 comprises 14 residues. The CDR3 bases are TGTGCCAGCTCACCCTCGGACAGGGGAAACATTCAGTACTTC. Translating it yields CASSPSDRGNIQYF. Using reference TRBV18 and TRBJ2-4 for the parts outside the CDR3, the full variable domain is NAGVMQNPRHLVRRRGQEARLRCSPMKGHSHVYWYRQLPEEGLKFMVYLQKENIIDESGMPKERFSAEFPKEGPSILRIQQVVRGDSAAYFCASSPSDRGNIQYFGAGTRLSVL.

The table lists this clone with a count of one. V usage is TRBV28 and J usage is TRBJ2-1, with 7 bases identical to TRBD2. Germline V gene sequence: CDR1 MDHEN, CDR2 SYDVKM. V lost 6 bases, J lost 10 bases, and 3 bases stayed unmatched. The CDR3 covers 11 residues. The CDR3 DNA reads as TGTGCCAGCAGCCTGGGACTAGAGCAGTTCTTC. It codes for CASSLGLEQFF.

The CDR3 bases are TGTGCCAGCAGCCAAGAACGGGGTGAGCAGTACTTC. Protein: CASSQERGEQYF. The chain combines TRBV3-1 (or the pseudogene TRBV3-2) with TRBJ2-7, with a tentative D call TRBD2 (5 bases). The CDR3 contains 12 residues. The V and J ends lost 0 bases and 7 bases respectively, with 7 bases between them. CDR1 LGHDT and CDR2 YNNKEL come from the germline V gene (reference sequence).

This sequence joins TRBV7-9 and TRBJ2-7; D unresolved. The germline V gene encodes CDR1 SEHNR and CDR2 FQNEAQ (reference sequence). The CDR3 runs to 12 residues. Trimming removed 4 bases at V and 5 bases at J, with 9 bases between. CDR3 nucleotides: TGTGCCAGCAGCTCCCCCGAGAACGAGCAGTACTTC. It codes for CASSSPENEQYF.

The V gene is TRBV11-2, the J gene TRBJ1-5; D remains ambiguous. CDR1 and CDR2 (germline): SGHAT, FQNNGV. CDR3 size: 14 residues. Deletions cut 8 bases from V and 0 bases from J, with 11 bases between. CDR3 nucleotides: TGTGCCAGCGCTGCCGGGTCTAGCAATCAGCCCCAGCATTTT. This sequence encodes CASAAGSSNQPQHF.

The V call is TRBV24-1, the J call TRBJ1-2; D perhaps matches TRBD1 (6 bases). V shed 1 base and J shed 6 bases, with 8 bases lying between them. Germline CDR1 KGHDR, CDR2 SFDVKD. The CDR3 consists of 13 residues. The CDR3 bases are TGTGCCACCAGTGATTTCACAGGGAATGGCTACACCTTC. Translation gives CATSDFTGNGYTF.

The chain is built from TRBV19 and TRBJ1-1, with D hard to call. CDR1 is LNHDA, CDR2 SQIVND, per germline (reference sequence). V was clipped by 3 bases and J by 1 base, with 12 bases between them. The CDR3 spans 15 residues. The CDR3 DNA is TGTGCCAGTAGTATTGATGGTCACTGGAACACTGAAGCTTTCTTT. Translating it yields CASSIDGHWNTEAFF.

The chain links TRBV29-1 to TRBJ2-2, with 9 positions matching TRBD2. V lost 4 bases to trimming and J lost 6 bases; unmatched junction nucleotides: 3. This CDR3 is built from 13 residues. Germline V lookup: CDR1 SQVTM, CDR2 ANQGSEA. The chain's CDR3 is CSVVAGGPGELFF. DNA of the CDR3: TGCAGCGTTGTTGCGGGAGGGCCCGGGGAGCTGTTTTTT.

The chain combines TRBV5-1 with TRBJ2-5, with 10 positions matching TRBD1. CDR1 is SGHRS, CDR2 YFSETQ, per germline. The V and J ends lost 2 bases and 5 bases, in that order; junction bases with no gene match: 6. The CDR3 totals 15 residues. The CDR3 protein is CASSFGTGVGETQYF. The CDR3, as DNA: TGCGCCAGCAGCTTCGGGACAGGGGTAGGGGAGACCCAGTACTTC.

The V gene is TRBV4-1, the J gene TRBJ2-1, with a tentative D call TRBD2 (6 bases). The germline gives CDR1 MGHRA, CDR2 YSYEKL. Trimming took off 4 bases at V and 5 bases at J, with 15 bases between the two ends. This CDR3 is 15 amino acids long. The CDR3 coding sequence is TGCGCCAGCAGCCCGCTGGGACTCCCTAACAATGAGCAGTTCTTC. The encoded protein is CASSPLGLPNNEQFF.

The genes are TRBV5-6 and TRBJ1-2; no definite D call. Germline V lookup: CDR1 SGHDT, CDR2 YYEEEE. The CDR3 contains 13 residues. V lost 0 bases, J lost 6 bases, and 9 bases lay in between. The CDR3 loop is CASSLGQKDGYTF. For the CDR3, the DNA is TGTGCCAGCAGCTTGGGCCAGAAAGATGGCTACACCTTC.

V usage is TRBV5-6 and J usage is TRBJ1-1; D not resolved. This CDR3 region has 14 residues. V was trimmed by 0 bases and J by 3 bases, leaving 9 bases between them. The germline V gene has CDR1 SGHDT and CDR2 YYEEEE. CDR3 coding DNA: TGTGCCAGCAGCTTGGGGGGAGGTGACACTGAAGCTTTCTTT. It encodes CASSLGGGDTEAFF.

The CDR3 DNA reads as TGTGCCAGTAGTACCCCTGGACAGCCCAATCAGCCCCAGCATTTT. Its protein is CASSTPGQPNQPQHF. V is TRBV19 and J is TRBJ1-5, with a weak D call TRBD1 (6 bases). Germline CDR1 reads LNHDA; CDR2 reads SQIVND (reference sequence). V lost 4 bases, J lost 3 bases, and 13 bases lay in between. There are 15 residues in the CDR3.

The rearrangement uses TRBV6-5 and TRBJ2-7; 14 bases agree with TRBD2. CDR1 and CDR2 from the germline V gene are MNHEY and SVGAGI. The CDR3 consists of 16 residues. With 3 bases clipped from V and 2 bases from J, the junction kept 3 bases outside the gene matches. This chain's CDR3 is CASSYSGLAGAYEQYF. Here the CDR3 DNA reads TGTGCCAGCAGTTATTCGGGACTAGCGGGGGCCTACGAGCAGTACTTC.

V and J are TRBV27 and TRBJ2-2; D is uncertain. Germline loops: CDR1 MNHEY, CDR2 SMNVEV (reference sequence). V lost 4 bases and J 6 bases, leaving 12 bases between the germline ends. The CDR3 runs 14 residues. CDR3: CASSSISNPGELFF. The DNA for the CDR3 is TGTGCCAGCAGTTCAATTAGTAATCCCGGGGAGCTGTTTTTT.

CDR3 in DNA: TGTGCCACCAGGGCTAGCGGGAGTCTCAATGAGCAGTTCTTC. Translation: CATRASGSLNEQFF. The chain employs TRBV24-1 and TRBJ2-1; 10 bases agree with TRBD2. Germline V gene data show CDR1 as KGHDR and CDR2 as SFDVKD. The length of the CDR3 is 14 residues. Unmatched junction bases numbered 5, after V lost 7 bases and J lost 6 bases.

V is TRBV5-4 and J is TRBJ2-2; perhaps TRBD2 as D (7 bases). V lost 7 bases to trimming and J lost 8 bases, with 9 bases between them. Germline V CDR1 and CDR2: SGHNT, YYREEE (reference sequence). This CDR3 is 11 amino acids long. The DNA for the CDR3 is TGTGCCAGCGGGGGGGCGGGGGAGCTGTTTTTT. Amino acids: CASGGAGELFF. Based on the CDR3 plus reference TRBV5-4 and TRBJ2-2, the full variable domain is ETGVTQSPTHLIKTRGQQVTLRCSSQSGHNTVSWYQQALGQGPQFIFQYYREEENGRGNFPPRFSGLQFPNYSSELNVNALELDDSALYLCASGGAGELFFGEGSRLTVL.

This clone was detected many times. The gene calls are TRBV9 and TRBJ2-7, with D maybe TRBD2 (6 bases). CDR3 size: 13 residues. CDR1 and CDR2 (germline): SGDLS, YYNGEE. V lost 3 bases and J 7 bases, leaving 14 bases between the germline ends. The CDR3 loop is CASSGGLAEEQYF. CDR3 nucleotide sequence: TGTGCCAGCAGCGGGGGACTGGCGGAGGAGCAGTACTTC.

The CDR3 nucleotides are TGTGCCAGCAGCCCCACCAGCGGGGGACGGGTCGGTGAGCAGTTCTTC. This encodes CASSPTSGGRVGEQFF. The rearrangement links TRBV7-2 to TRBJ2-1; TRBD2 aligns across 8 bases. The CDR3 sequence is 16 residues long. The trim removed 5 bases at V and 9 bases at J, leaving 15 bases unmatched. Looked up from germline, CDR1 is SGHTA and CDR2 is FQGNSA.